These 3 T cell receptor beta chains were all obtained from the same sample, sequenced in a study of cytomegalovirus exposure and HLA in healthy donors. The PCR used 60 Vbeta and 13 Jbeta primers. Profiling relied on immunoSEQ multiplex PCR, and the TCRdb table lists in-frame clones only, not all of them. The sample has some 150,000 clones, 79% seen once. The source material was PBMCs. These TCRs come from a man aged 35 to 55 in good health and CMV-seronegative.

The chain uses TRBV2 and TRBJ1-2; tentatively, D is TRBD1 (5 bases). Between the trimmed V and J ends, which lost 6 bases and 4 bases, there was a span of 9 bases. Germline assignment: CDR1 SNHLY and CDR2 FYNNEI. The CDR3 has 12 residues. The CDR3 protein is CASSRAGYGYTF. For the CDR3, the DNA is TGTGCCAGCAGCAGGGCCGGCTATGGCTACACCTTC.

Concerning this clone: One end of the junction does not line up with germline, which may come from a read error. This CDR3 reads CASSFLPSGVAKNSQYF. The CDR3 DNA reads TGCGCCAGCAGCTTCCTACCTAGCGGCGTAGCCAAAAACAGTCAGTACTTC. The chain links TRBV5-1 to TRBJ2-4, with TRBD2 identical over 7 bases. There are 17 residues in the CDR3. The germline V gene has CDR1 SGHRS and CDR2 YFSETQ.

This chain uses TRBV5-1 with TRBJ1-2; D remains ambiguous. V dropped 6 bases and J dropped 6 bases, with 18 bases sitting between them. CDR1 and CDR2 from the germline V gene are SGHRS and YFSETQ. CDR3 size: 14 residues. The CDR3 nucleotides read TGCGCCAGCAATAACCCCCAGGAAGTGGATGGCTACACCTTC. Translation gives CASNNPQEVDGYTF.